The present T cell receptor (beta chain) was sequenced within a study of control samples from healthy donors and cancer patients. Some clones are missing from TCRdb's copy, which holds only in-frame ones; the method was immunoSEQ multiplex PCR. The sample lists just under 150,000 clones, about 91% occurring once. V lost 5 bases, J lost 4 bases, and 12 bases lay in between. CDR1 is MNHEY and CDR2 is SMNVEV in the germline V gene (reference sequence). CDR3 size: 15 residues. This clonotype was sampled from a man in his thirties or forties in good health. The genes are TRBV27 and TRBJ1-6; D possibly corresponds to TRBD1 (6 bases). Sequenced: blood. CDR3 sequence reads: CASSPRQEYNSPLHF. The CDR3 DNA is TGTGCCAGCAGTCCCAGACAGGAGTATAATTCACCCCTCCACTTT.